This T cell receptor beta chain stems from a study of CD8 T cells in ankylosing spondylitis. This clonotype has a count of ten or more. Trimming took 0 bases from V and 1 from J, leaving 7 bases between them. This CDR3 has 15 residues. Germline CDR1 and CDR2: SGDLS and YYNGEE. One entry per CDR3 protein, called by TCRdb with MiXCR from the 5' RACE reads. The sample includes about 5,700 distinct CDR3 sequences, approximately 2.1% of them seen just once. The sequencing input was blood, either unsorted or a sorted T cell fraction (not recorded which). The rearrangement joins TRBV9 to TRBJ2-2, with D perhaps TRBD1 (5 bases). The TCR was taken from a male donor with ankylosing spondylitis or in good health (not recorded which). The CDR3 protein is CASSVEQGNTGELFF. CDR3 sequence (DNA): TGTGCCAGCAGCGTAGAGCAGGGGAACACCGGGGAGCTGTTTTTT.